Following are 21 T cell receptor beta chains from one sample sequenced in a study of blood T cell repertoires in COVID-19. The repertoire was sequenced with immunoSEQ multiplex PCR; TCRdb's copy has only in-frame clones and lacks some. The data contain more than 150,000 clones, almost 80% of them seen just once; the ten biggest clones take up around 16%. The material sequenced was peripheral blood. The receptors derive from a man between 60 and 75 years old with active or convalescent COVID-19.

CDR3 sequence (DNA): TGCAGCGTTGAGAGGGGACAGGGAGGAATTGAGCAGTTCTTC. Protein: CSVERGQGGIEQFF. This rearrangement joins TRBV29-1 to TRBJ2-1; 9 bases line up with TRBD1. Trimming removed 3 bases from V and 9 bases from J; junction bases left unmatched: 9. Germline V lookup: CDR1 SQVTM, CDR2 ANQGSEA. This CDR3 has 14 residues.

The CDR3, as DNA: TGTGCCACCAGTGACCCGGGCAGGGGTGAGACCCAGTACTTC. This sequence encodes CATSDPGRGETQYF. The chain couples TRBV24-1 to TRBJ2-5; perhaps TRBD1 as D (6 bases). The CDR3 is 14 residues long. The V end was cut by 4 bases, the J end by 5 bases, with 13 bases between. Per the germline V gene, CDR1 is KGHDR and CDR2 is SFDVKD.

This sequence joins TRBV6-2 or TRBV6-3 and TRBJ1-2; 7 bases align to TRBD1. V was clipped by 0 bases and J by 6 bases; unmatched bases: 10. The CDR3 is 16 residues long. Per the germline V gene, CDR1 is MNHEY and CDR2 is SVGEGT. This CDR3 reads CASSYSMIDRVNGYTF. The CDR3 region has the DNA TGTGCCAGCAGTTACTCGATGATAGACAGGGTTAATGGCTACACCTTC.

This chain uses TRBV12-3 or TRBV12-4 with TRBJ1-5; 9 nucleotides line up with TRBD1. J gave up 3 bases and V 6 bases, and 0 bases lay outside the gene matches. The CDR3 runs 13 residues. The CDR3 is CASRQGANQPQHF. The CDR3 DNA reads as TGTGCCAGCAGACAGGGGGCCAATCAGCCCCAGCATTTT.

The chain employs TRBV18 and TRBJ1-1; 8 bases map to TRBD1. Germline V gives CDR1 KGHSH, CDR2 LQKENI. The CDR3 sequence is 14 residues long. The V segment lost 2 bases and the J segment 4 bases; nucleotides outside the gene matches: 3. CDR3 nucleotide sequence: TGTGCCAGCTCACCAGCAGGGGGCCCCACTGAAGCTTTCTTT. It specifies CASSPAGGPTEAFF.

This chain uses TRBV29-1 with TRBJ1-4; D is perhaps TRBD1 (5 bases). V was clipped by 0 bases and J by 10 bases, with 12 bases between them. The germline V gene has CDR1 SQVTM and CDR2 ANQGSEA. The CDR3 loop spans 13 amino acids. The CDR3 loop reads CSVEEAGFAKLFF. CDR3 nucleotides: TGCAGCGTTGAAGAGGCAGGGTTCGCAAAACTGTTTTTT.

This clone was recorded only once. V usage is TRBV28 and J usage is TRBJ2-5, with TRBD1 identical over 11 bases. The CDR3 runs to 15 residues. The ends lost 4 bases at V and 3 bases at J; junction bases unmatched: 4. CDR1 MDHEN and CDR2 SYDVKM come from the germline V gene. This chain's CDR3 is CASSSAGQGEETQYF. For the CDR3, the DNA is TGTGCCAGCAGTTCCGCGGGACAGGGGGAAGAGACCCAGTACTTC.

This chain joins TRBV30 and TRBJ2-5; D uncertain. Between the trimmed V and J ends, which lost 0 bases and 5 bases, there was a span of 7 bases. The germline CDR1 and CDR2 sequences are GTSNPN and SVGIG (reference sequence). CDR3 size: 12 residues. Here the CDR3 reads CAWSVFRETQYF. The DNA of the CDR3 is TGTGCCTGGAGTGTTTTCCGGGAGACCCAGTACTTC.

This clone was seen just once. This chain links TRBV10-3 with TRBJ1-1; no clear D gene. The ends were cut back, 4 bases at V and 0 bases at J, with 6 bases in the middle. Germline V gives CDR1 ENHRY, CDR2 SYGVKD. The CDR3 is 13 residues long. The DNA for the CDR3 is TGTGCCATCAGTGCGACACTGAACACTGAAGCTTTCTTT. Protein: CAISATLNTEAFF.

The chain is built from TRBV27 and TRBJ2-3, with unresolved D. This CDR3 region has 14 residues. Germline V gene data show CDR1 as MNHEY and CDR2 as SMNVEV (reference sequence). V was pared by 6 bases and J by 3 bases, with 13 bases between. The CDR3 reads CASSLGWPTDTQYF. The CDR3 region has the DNA TGTGCCAGCAGCCTAGGATGGCCGACAGATACGCAGTATTTT.

The CDR3 DNA reads as TGTGCCAGCAGTTCTCTTGGCAGGGTCACTGAAGCTTTCTTT. Translated: CASSSLGRVTEAFF. The rearrangement links TRBV6-2 or TRBV6-3 to TRBJ1-1; TRBD1 might be the D (5 bases). Looked up from germline, CDR1 is MNHEY and CDR2 is SVGEGT. V was clipped by 4 bases and J by 4 bases, with 13 bases between them. This CDR3 spans 14 amino acids.

This sequence joins TRBV5-1 and TRBJ2-2; tentatively, D is TRBD2 (6 bases). V was cut by 2 bases and J by 5 bases, with 7 bases left in between. In germline, CDR1 is SGHRS, CDR2 YFSETQ. The CDR3 is made up of 13 amino acids. The CDR3 sequence is CASSFGRTGELFF. CDR3 sequence (DNA): TGCGCCAGCAGCTTTGGGAGGACCGGGGAGCTGTTTTTT. Based on the CDR3 plus reference TRBV5-1 and TRBJ2-2, the full variable domain is KAGVTQTPRYLIKTRGQQVTLSCSPISGHRSVSWYQQTPGQGLQFLFEYFSETQRNKGNFPGRFSGRQFSNSRSEMNVSTLELGDSALYLCASSFGRTGELFFGEGSRLTVL.

This clone is labeled medium-sized. This rearrangement joins TRBV2 to TRBJ2-1, with D maybe TRBD2 (5 bases). The CDR3 extends over 14 amino acids. V lost 10 bases to trimming and J lost 4 bases, with 17 bases between them. The germline V gene has CDR1 SNHLY and CDR2 FYNNEI. CDR3 region: CATREAALYNEQFF. The DNA of the CDR3 is TGTGCCACCCGAGAAGCGGCCCTTTACAATGAGCAGTTCTTC.

The chain uses TRBV28 and TRBJ1-1; 9 bases are a match to TRBD1. V shed 4 bases and J 3 bases; nucleotides not matched to a gene: 9. This CDR3 contains 16 residues. CDR1 and CDR2 (germline): MDHEN, SYDVKM. The CDR3, as DNA: TGTGCCAGCAGTTCAGCCGGGACAGGGTGGGACACTGAAGCTTTCTTT. Translation gives CASSSAGTGWDTEAFF.

The chain recombines TRBV5-6 with TRBJ2-7; weak D call: TRBD1 (5 bases). This CDR3 spans 14 amino acids. Germline V gene data show CDR1 as SGHDT and CDR2 as YYEEEE. Trimming shortened V by 1 base and J by 5 bases, and 13 bases separated the two germline ends. In nucleotides, the CDR3 is TGTGCCAGCAGCTTGATCGGACAATACGACGAGCAGTACTTC. Translating gives CASSLIGQYDEQYF.

V is TRBV24-1 and J is TRBJ2-2; 11 bases map to TRBD2. CDR1 is KGHDR, CDR2 SFDVKD, per germline. This CDR3 comprises 14 residues. The ends lost 8 bases at V and 4 bases at J; junction bases unmatched: 2. CDR3 nucleotides: TGTGCCACCAATGGACTAGCGGGCACCGGGGAGCTGTTTTTT. As protein: CATNGLAGTGELFF.

The chain uses TRBV30 and TRBJ1-5; TRBD1 matches 7 bases. Germline assignment: CDR1 GTSNPN and CDR2 SVGIG (reference sequence). This CDR3 region has 14 residues. The trim removed 2 bases at V and 4 bases at J, leaving 5 bases unmatched. Here the CDR3 reads CAWSQGGRNQPQHF. CDR3 DNA sequence: TGTGCCTGGAGTCAGGGGGGACGGAATCAGCCCCAGCATTTT.

The gene calls are TRBV28 and TRBJ2-1; TRBD2 agrees at 8 bases. Unmatched junction bases numbered 9, after V lost 3 bases and J lost 2 bases. There are 17 residues in the CDR3. The germline CDR1 and CDR2 sequences are MDHEN and SYDVKM. The CDR3: CASSLKHPGLAYNEQFF. In DNA form, the CDR3 reads TGTGCCAGCAGTTTGAAACACCCGGGACTAGCCTACAATGAGCAGTTCTTC.

The V call is TRBV19, the J call TRBJ2-7, with a possible D match to TRBD1 (6 bases). Germline V gene data show CDR1 as LNHDA and CDR2 as SQIVND (reference sequence). CDR3 length: 14 residues. V dropped 3 bases and J dropped 1 base, with 10 bases sitting between them. CDR3 protein: CASSMRTESYEQYF. The CDR3, as DNA: TGTGCCAGTAGTATGAGGACAGAGTCCTACGAGCAGTACTTC.

This chain connects TRBV5-8 to TRBJ2-1; 13 nucleotides align to TRBD2. V was clipped by 5 bases and J by 9 bases; unmatched bases: 11. The germline CDR1 and CDR2 sequences are SGHTS and YDEGEE. The CDR3 runs 16 residues. DNA for the CDR3: TGTGCCAGCAGTCCATGGACTAGCGGGGGACCGGTTGAGCAGTTCTTC. This codes for CASSPWTSGGPVEQFF.

The rearrangement uses TRBV5-1 and TRBJ2-1, with TRBD2 matching 10 bases. The CDR3 consists of 15 residues. J gave up 4 bases and V 4 bases, and 5 bases lay outside the gene matches. Germline CDR1 and CDR2: SGHRS and YFSETQ. The DNA for the CDR3 is TGCGCCAGCAGCCCAGCGGGAGGGACGTACAATGAGCAGTTCTTC. Protein: CASSPAGGTYNEQFF. The full variable domain, completed using reference TRBV5-1 and TRBJ2-1, is KAGVTQTPRYLIKTRGQQVTLSCSPISGHRSVSWYQQTPGQGLQFLFEYFSETQRNKGNFPGRFSGRQFSNSRSEMNVSTLELGDSALYLCASSPAGGTYNEQFFGPGTRLTVL.